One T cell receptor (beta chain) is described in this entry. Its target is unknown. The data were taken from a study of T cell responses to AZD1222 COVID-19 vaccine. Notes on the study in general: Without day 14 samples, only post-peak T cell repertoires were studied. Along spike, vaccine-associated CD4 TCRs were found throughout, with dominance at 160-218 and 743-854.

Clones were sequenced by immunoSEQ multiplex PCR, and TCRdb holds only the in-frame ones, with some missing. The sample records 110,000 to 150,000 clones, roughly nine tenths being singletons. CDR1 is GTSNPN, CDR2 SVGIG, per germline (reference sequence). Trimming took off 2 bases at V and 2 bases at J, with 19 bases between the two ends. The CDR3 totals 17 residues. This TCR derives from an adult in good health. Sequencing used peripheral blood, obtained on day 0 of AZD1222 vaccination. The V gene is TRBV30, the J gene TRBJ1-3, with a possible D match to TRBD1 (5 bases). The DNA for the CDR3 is TGTGCCTGGAGTCCGGACACGAACCCGTGGACTGGAAACACCATATATTTT. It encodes CAWSPDTNPWTGNTIYF. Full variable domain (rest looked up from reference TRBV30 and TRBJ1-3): SQTIHQWPATLVQPVGSPLSLECTVEGTSNPNLYWYRQAAGRGLQLLFYSVGIGQISSEVPQNLSASRPQDRQFILSSKKLLLSDSGFYLCAWSPDTNPWTGNTIYFGEGSWLTVV.